The TCR beta chain described here comes from a study of cytomegalovirus exposure and HLA in healthy donors. Study-wide context: Some 85 million unique TCRs, all from HLA-typed donors, were included in an early release of the data.

Study-level results: Sequence variants that were highly shared formed a cluster that was likely a sequencing artifact.

With regard to this clone: Its target is not known.

Researchers ran the PCR with 60 Vbeta and 13 Jbeta primers. Here immunoSEQ multiplex PCR was the method, and the copy in TCRdb shows in-frame clones only, minus some. The table has over 150,000 clones, just under 85% seen once. The TCR sequence derives from a girl under 18 in good health and CMV-seropositive. Sequencing was done on a sample of PBMCs.

The CDR3 sequence is CASSPIAGAYEQYF. The CDR3 DNA sequence: TGCGCCAGCAGCCCCATAGCGGGAGCCTACGAGCAGTACTTC. This chain uses TRBV5-1 with TRBJ2-7, with 9 nucleotides matching TRBD2. The CDR3 has 14 residues. Germline V gene data show CDR1 as SGHRS and CDR2 as YFSETQ. V shed 4 bases and J 2 bases; nucleotides not matched to a gene: 4.